This T cell receptor beta chain appears in the sequencing data of a study of T cell repertoires in cytomegalovirus infection. Study-level background: An indication of both CMV infection and matching HLA type came from public TCR beta signatures.

Details on this clonotype: What it binds is not known. A junction end diverges from the germline sequence, so it may reflect a read error.

Findings of the study overall: Pooled public TCR beta family frequency picked out CMV carriers with the relevant HLA. HLA-C-restricted TCR beta clonotypes specific for CMV led the ex vivo response.

TCRdb ran MiXCR on the reads and lists one entry per CDR3 protein. In the table there are fewer than 700,000 distinct CDR3 sequences, roughly 26% of which are singletons. The CDR3 sequence is 20 residues long. CDR1 and CDR2 (germline): MGHRA, YSYEKL. This chain uses TRBV4-1 with TRBJ1-4; 11 nucleotides match TRBD1. This receptor was obtained from a human donor in good health (CMV status not recorded). Some clones in this sample may be carry-over from other donors' samples. Sequencing was carried out using CD8+ T cells from PBMCs. CDR3 sequence: CASSPLNRDRGVGRNEKLFF. The CDR3 bases are TGTGCCAGCAGCCCCCTAAACCGGGACAGGGGGGTCGGGCGAAATGAAAAACTGTTTTTT.